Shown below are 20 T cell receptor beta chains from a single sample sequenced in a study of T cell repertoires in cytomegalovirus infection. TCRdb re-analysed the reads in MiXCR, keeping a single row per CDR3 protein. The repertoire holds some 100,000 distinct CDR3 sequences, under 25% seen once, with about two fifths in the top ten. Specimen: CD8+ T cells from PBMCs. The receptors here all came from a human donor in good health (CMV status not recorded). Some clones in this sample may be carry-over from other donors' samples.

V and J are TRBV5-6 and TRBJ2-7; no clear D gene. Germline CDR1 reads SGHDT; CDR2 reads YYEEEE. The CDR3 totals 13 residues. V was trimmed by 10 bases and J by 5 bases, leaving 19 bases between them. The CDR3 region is CAAGDSRSNEQYF. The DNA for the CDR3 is TGTGCCGCTGGAGATAGCCGGAGCAACGAGCAGTACTTC. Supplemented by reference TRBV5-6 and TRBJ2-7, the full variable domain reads DAGVTQSPTHLIKTRGQQVTLRCSPKSGHDTVSWYQQALGQGPQFIFQYYEEEERQRGNFPDRFSGHQFPNYSSELNVNALLLGDSALYLCAAGDSRSNEQYFGPGTRLTVT.

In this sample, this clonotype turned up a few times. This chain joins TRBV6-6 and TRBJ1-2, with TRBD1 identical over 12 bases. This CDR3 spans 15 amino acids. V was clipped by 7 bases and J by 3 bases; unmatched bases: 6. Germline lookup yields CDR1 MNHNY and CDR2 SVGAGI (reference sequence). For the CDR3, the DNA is TGTGCCAGCACGGGGACAGGGGGCACAGACTATGGCTACACCTTC. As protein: CASTGTGGTDYGYTF.

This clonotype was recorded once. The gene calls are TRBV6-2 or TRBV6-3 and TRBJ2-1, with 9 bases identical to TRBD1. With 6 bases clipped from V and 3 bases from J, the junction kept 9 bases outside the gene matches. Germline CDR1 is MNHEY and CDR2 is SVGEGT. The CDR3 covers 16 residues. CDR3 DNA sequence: TGTGCCAGCAGCTCACCACCGGGACAGGGCTACAATGAGCAGTTCTTC. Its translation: CASSSPPGQGYNEQFF.

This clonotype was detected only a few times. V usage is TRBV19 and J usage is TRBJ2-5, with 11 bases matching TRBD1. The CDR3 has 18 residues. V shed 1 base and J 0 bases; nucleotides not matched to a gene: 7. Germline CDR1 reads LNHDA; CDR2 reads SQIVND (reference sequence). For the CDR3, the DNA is TGTGCCAGTAGTATAGGGTCTCCGGGACAGGGGGACCAAGAGACCCAGTACTTC. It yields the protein CASSIGSPGQGDQETQYF.

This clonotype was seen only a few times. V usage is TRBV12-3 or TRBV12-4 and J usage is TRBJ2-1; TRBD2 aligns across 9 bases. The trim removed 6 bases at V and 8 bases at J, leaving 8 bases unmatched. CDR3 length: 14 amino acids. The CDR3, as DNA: TGTGCCAGCAGGGGTAGCGGGGGATACGATGAGCAGTTCTTC. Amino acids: CASRGSGGYDEQFF.

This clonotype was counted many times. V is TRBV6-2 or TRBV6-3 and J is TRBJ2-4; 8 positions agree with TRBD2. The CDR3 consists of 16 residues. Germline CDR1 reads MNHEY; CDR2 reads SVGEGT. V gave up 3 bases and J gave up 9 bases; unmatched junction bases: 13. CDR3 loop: CASSYVDGGRRSIQYF. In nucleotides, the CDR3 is TGTGCCAGCAGTTATGTTGATGGCGGGAGGAGGAGCATTCAGTACTTC.

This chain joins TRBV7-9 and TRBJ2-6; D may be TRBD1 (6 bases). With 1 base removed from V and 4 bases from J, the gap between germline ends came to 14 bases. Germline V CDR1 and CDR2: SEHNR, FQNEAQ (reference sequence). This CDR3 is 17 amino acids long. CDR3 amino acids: CASSLEDRSSGANVLTF. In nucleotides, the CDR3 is TGTGCCAGCAGCTTAGAAGACAGGTCTTCCGGGGCCAACGTCCTGACTTTC. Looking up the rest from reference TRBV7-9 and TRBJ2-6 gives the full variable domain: DTGVSQNPRHKITKRGQNVTFRCDPISEHNRLYWYRQTLGQGPEFLTYFQNEAQLEKSRLLSDRFSAERPKGSFSTLEIQRTEQGDSAMYLCASSLEDRSSGANVLTFGAGSRLTVL.

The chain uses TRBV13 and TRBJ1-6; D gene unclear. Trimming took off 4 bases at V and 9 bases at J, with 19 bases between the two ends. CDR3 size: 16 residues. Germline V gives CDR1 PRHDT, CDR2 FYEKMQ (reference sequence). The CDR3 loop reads CASSYGMAASGSPLHF. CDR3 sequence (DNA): TGTGCCAGCAGCTACGGCATGGCGGCGTCGGGTTCACCCCTCCACTTT.

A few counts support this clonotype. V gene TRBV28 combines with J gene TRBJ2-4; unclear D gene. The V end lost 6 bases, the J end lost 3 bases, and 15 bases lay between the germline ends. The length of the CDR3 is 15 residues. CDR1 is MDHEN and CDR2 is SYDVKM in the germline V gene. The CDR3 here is CASRTATSIKNIQYF. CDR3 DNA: TGTGCCAGCAGGACCGCGACAAGTATCAAAAACATTCAGTACTTC.

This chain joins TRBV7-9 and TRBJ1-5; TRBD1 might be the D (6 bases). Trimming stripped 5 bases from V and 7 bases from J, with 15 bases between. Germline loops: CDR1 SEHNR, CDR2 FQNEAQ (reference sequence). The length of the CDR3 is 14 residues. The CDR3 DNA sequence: TGTGCCAGCAGCCCCGACAGGACTGGGCAGCCCCAGCATTTT. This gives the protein CASSPDRTGQPQHF.

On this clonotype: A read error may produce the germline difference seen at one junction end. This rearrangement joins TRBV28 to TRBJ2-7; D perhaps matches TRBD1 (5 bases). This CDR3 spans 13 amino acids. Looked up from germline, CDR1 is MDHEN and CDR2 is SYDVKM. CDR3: CDSSPPRVREQYF. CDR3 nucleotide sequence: TGTGACAGCAGTCCCCCCAGGGTCAGAGAGCAGTACTTC.

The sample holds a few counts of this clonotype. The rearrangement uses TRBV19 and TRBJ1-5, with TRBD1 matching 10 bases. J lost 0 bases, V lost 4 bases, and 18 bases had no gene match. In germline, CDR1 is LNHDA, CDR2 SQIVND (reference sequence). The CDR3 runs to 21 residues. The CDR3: CASSTKGGSGQGFPSNQPQHF. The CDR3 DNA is TGTGCCAGTAGTACTAAGGGGGGTTCGGGACAGGGGTTCCCTAGCAATCAGCCCCAGCATTTT.

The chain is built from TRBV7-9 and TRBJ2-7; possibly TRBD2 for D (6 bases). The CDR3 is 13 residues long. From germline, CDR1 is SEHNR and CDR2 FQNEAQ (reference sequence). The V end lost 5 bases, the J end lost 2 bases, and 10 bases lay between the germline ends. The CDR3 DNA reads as TGTGCCAGCAGCCCAGCGGGCACCTACGAGCAGTACTTC. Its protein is CASSPAGTYEQYF.

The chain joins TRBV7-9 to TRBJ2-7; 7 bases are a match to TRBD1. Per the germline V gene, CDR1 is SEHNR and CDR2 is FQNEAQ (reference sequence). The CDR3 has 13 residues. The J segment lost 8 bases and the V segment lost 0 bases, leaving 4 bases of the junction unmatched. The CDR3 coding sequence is TGTGCCAGCAGCTTAGCCGACAGGGAAAAGCAGTACTTC. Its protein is CASSLADREKQYF. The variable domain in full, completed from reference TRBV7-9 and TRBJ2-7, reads DTGVSQNPRHKITKRGQNVTFRCDPISEHNRLYWYRQTLGQGPEFLTYFQNEAQLEKSRLLSDRFSAERPKGSFSTLEIQRTEQGDSAMYLCASSLADREKQYFGPGTRLTVT.

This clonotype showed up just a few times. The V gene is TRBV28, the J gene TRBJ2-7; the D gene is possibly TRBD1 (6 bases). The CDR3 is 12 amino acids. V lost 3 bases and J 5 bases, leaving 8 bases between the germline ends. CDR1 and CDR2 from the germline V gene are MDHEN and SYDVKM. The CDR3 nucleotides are TGTGCCAGCAGTTTTCGACAGGACGAGCAGTACTTC. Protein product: CASSFRQDEQYF.

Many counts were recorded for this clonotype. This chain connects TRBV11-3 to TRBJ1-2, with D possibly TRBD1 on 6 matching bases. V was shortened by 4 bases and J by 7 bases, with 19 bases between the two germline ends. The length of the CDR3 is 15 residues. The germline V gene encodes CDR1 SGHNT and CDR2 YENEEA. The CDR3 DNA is TGTGCCAGCAGCTCCGGCGAGTGGGGGCGAAGTGGCTACACCTTC. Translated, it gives CASSSGEWGRSGYTF.

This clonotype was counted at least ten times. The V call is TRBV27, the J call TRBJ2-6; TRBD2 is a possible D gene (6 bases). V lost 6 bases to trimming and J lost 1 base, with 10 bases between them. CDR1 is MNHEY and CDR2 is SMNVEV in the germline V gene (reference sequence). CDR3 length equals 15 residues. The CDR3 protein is CASRGGLSGANVLTF. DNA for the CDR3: TGTGCCAGCAGGGGGGGTCTGTCTGGGGCCAACGTCCTGACTTTC.

CDR3 nucleotides: TGTGCCAGCAGCCCAGGTGGGGGACAGGGAACCTACGAGCAGTACTTC. Its translation: CASSPGGGQGTYEQYF. This chain connects TRBV7-8 to TRBJ2-7, with TRBD1 matching over 9 bases. The CDR3 is 16 residues long. Germline V gene lookup returns CDR1 SGHVS and CDR2 FQNEAQ. Germline trimming cut 5 bases from V and 2 bases from J; bases unmatched to any gene: 10.

The CDR3, as DNA: TGTGCCAGCAGGCGACAGGGGGCCTACTATGGCTACACCTTC. Translated, it gives CASRRQGAYYGYTF. The chain recombines TRBV28 with TRBJ1-2, with 10 bases identical to TRBD1. There are 14 residues in the CDR3. J was trimmed by 3 bases and V by 6 bases; bases with no gene match: 4. The V gene's germline CDR1 is MDHEN and CDR2 SYDVKM.

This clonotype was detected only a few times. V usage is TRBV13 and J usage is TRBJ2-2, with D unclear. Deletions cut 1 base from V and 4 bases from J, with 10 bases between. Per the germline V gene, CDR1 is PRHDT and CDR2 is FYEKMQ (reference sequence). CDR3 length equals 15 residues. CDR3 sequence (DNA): TGTGCCAGCAGCTTAGCTGGGTTGAGCACCGGGGAGCTGTTTTTT. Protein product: CASSLAGLSTGELFF. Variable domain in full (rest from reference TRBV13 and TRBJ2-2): AAGVIQSPRHLIKEKRETATLKCYPIPRHDTVYWYQQGPGQDPQFLISFYEKMQSDKGSIPDRFSAQQFSDYHSELNMSSLELGDSALYFCASSLAGLSTGELFFGEGSRLTVL.